These 17 T cell receptor beta chains originate from one sample sequenced in a study of cytomegalovirus exposure and HLA in healthy donors. A multiplex PCR was run with 60 Vbeta primers and 13 Jbeta primers. Repertoires were generated with immunoSEQ multiplex PCR, while TCRdb's copy carries only in-frame clones and drops some. Found here are some 120,000 clones, 80% of them singletons; the top ten hold 1%. The sequencing input was PBMCs. The receptor set was obtained from a man between 40 and 49 years old in good health and CMV-seronegative.

The V and J genes are TRBV30 and TRBJ2-1; no reliable D call. V lost 0 bases and J 6 bases, leaving 3 bases between the germline ends. This CDR3 has 11 amino acids. Per the germline V gene, CDR1 is GTSNPN and CDR2 is SVGIG (reference sequence). CDR3 bases: TGTGCCTGGAGTGTACTCAATGAGCAGTTCTTC. Amino acids: CAWSVLNEQFF.

The V gene is TRBV29-1, the J gene TRBJ1-2; D remains unclear. Trimming took 4 bases from V and 4 from J, leaving 10 bases between them. Germline values: CDR1 SQVTM, CDR2 ANQGSEA. This CDR3 has 12 amino acids. CDR3 amino acids: CSVVGQAYGYTF. CDR3 nucleotide sequence: TGCAGCGTTGTAGGTCAGGCCTATGGCTACACCTTC.

The rearrangement uses TRBV5-6 and TRBJ1-4, with a tentative D call TRBD1 (6 bases). There are 17 residues in the CDR3. V gave up 5 bases and J gave up 2 bases, with 19 bases separating them. Germline V gives CDR1 SGHDT, CDR2 YYEEEE. This chain's CDR3 is CASSSGTKRATNEKLFF. DNA of the CDR3: TGTGCCAGCAGTTCCGGGACAAAGCGAGCCACTAATGAAAAACTGTTTTTT. Supplemented by reference TRBV5-6 and TRBJ1-4, the full variable domain reads DAGVTQSPTHLIKTRGQQVTLRCSPKSGHDTVSWYQQALGQGPQFIFQYYEEEERQRGNFPDRFSGHQFPNYSSELNVNALLLGDSALYLCASSSGTKRATNEKLFFGSGTQLSVL.

This clone has only one observation. The chain joins TRBV27 to TRBJ2-7; D unresolved. Germline assignment: CDR1 MNHEY and CDR2 SMNVEV (reference sequence). V was cut by 3 bases and J by 2 bases, with 8 bases left in between. The CDR3 has 13 amino acids. The CDR3 DNA is TGTGCCAGCAGTTTTGCAGGCCCCTACGAGCAGTACTTC. Translation gives CASSFAGPYEQYF.

The CDR3 spells CASSQSGIGTDTQYF. The CDR3 coding sequence is TGTGCCAGCAGCCAGAGCGGGATAGGCACAGATACGCAGTATTTT. The chain has TRBV28 and TRBJ2-3; 7 bases match TRBD2. This CDR3 region has 15 residues. V shed 6 bases, J shed 1 base, and the junction held 7 bases outside the gene matches. Germline assignment: CDR1 MDHEN and CDR2 SYDVKM. The whole variable domain, filled in from reference TRBV28 and TRBJ2-3, reads DVKVTQSSRYLVKRTGEKVFLECVQDMDHENMFWYRQDPGLGLRLIYFSYDVKMKEKGDIPEGYSVSREKKERFSLILESASTNQTSMYLCASSQSGIGTDTQYFGPGTRLTVL.

The rearrangement joins TRBV29-1 to TRBJ2-3; 10 nucleotides match TRBD2. Trimming took 6 bases from V and 2 from J; bases not matched to a gene: 8. Looked up from germline, CDR1 is SQVTM and CDR2 is ANQGSEA. This CDR3 is built from 15 residues. The CDR3 DNA is TGCAGCGTCTCTCCCGGGACTAGCGACACAGATACGCAGTATTTT. It yields the protein CSVSPGTSDTDTQYF.

This chain joins TRBV7-8 and TRBJ1-2, with TRBD1 as a possible D gene (6 bases). The CDR3 sequence is 14 residues long. The V end was cut by 4 bases, the J end by 6 bases, with 15 bases between. Germline CDR1 SGHVS, CDR2 FQNEAQ. CDR3 sequence (DNA): TGTGCCAGCAGCTCCCAACAGGGAAGGCATGGCTACACCTTC. Translation gives CASSSQQGRHGYTF.

The chain has TRBV4-1 and TRBJ2-7; the D is unclear. The CDR3 is made up of 14 amino acids. CDR1 MGHRA and CDR2 YSYEKL come from the germline V gene. Trimming removed 2 bases from V and 6 bases from J, with 14 bases in between. As DNA, the CDR3 is TGCGCCAGCAGCCAAAATCCCCTAGTCGGCGAGCAGTACTTC. Its translation: CASSQNPLVGEQYF.

DNA of the CDR3: TGTGCCAGCAGCCCAATGGACAGGGGGCTGGCTCAGCCCCAGCATTTT. Translating it yields CASSPMDRGLAQPQHF. The rearrangement links TRBV27 to TRBJ1-5; 11 nucleotides agree with TRBD1. The CDR3 length is 16 residues. Germline CDR1 reads MNHEY; CDR2 reads SMNVEV (reference sequence). The V gene end was trimmed by 6 bases and the J gene end by 6 bases; junction bases not matched to a gene: 10.

The V gene is TRBV30, the J gene TRBJ2-5; 7 positions match TRBD2. The J call may be faulty, since TRBJ2-7 better matches the DNA end. CDR3 length equals 12 residues. Germline lookup yields CDR1 GTSNPN and CDR2 SVGIG (reference sequence). CDR3 sequence (DNA): TGTGCCTGGACTACCGGGGGGTACGAGCAGTACTTC. As protein: CAWTTGGYEQYF.

This chain links TRBV28 with TRBJ1-1, with TRBD1 as a possible D gene (5 bases). There are 12 residues in the CDR3. Trimming removed 5 bases from V and 7 bases from J, with 11 bases in between. The V gene's germline CDR1 is MDHEN and CDR2 SYDVKM. This chain's CDR3 is CASSPVTDEAFF. The CDR3, as DNA: TGTGCCAGCAGTCCGGTGACAGATGAAGCTTTCTTT. The full variable domain, its missing parts supplied by reference TRBV28 and TRBJ1-1, is DVKVTQSSRYLVKRTGEKVFLECVQDMDHENMFWYRQDPGLGLRLIYFSYDVKMKEKGDIPEGYSVSREKKERFSLILESASTNQTSMYLCASSPVTDEAFFGQGTRLTVV.

CDR3 coding DNA: TGCGCCAGCAGCTTGGGGCAGATCACAGATACGCAGTATTTT. Residues: CASSLGQITDTQYF. The V call is TRBV5-1, the J call TRBJ2-3; no firm D call. Germline V gene lookup returns CDR1 SGHRS and CDR2 YFSETQ. V lost 0 bases to trimming and J lost 2 bases, with 7 bases between them. CDR3 length: 14 residues.

The CDR3 reads CAWSADLQGNQPQHF. The CDR3 DNA reads as TGTGCCTGGAGCGCTGACTTACAGGGCAATCAGCCCCAGCATTTT. This chain uses TRBV30 with TRBJ1-5; TRBD1 is a possible D gene (5 bases). With 3 bases removed from V and 2 bases from J, the gap between germline ends came to 14 bases. The CDR3 extends over 15 amino acids. Germline V lookup: CDR1 GTSNPN, CDR2 SVGIG (reference sequence).

This chain connects TRBV30 to TRBJ2-7, with TRBD1 matching 8 bases. Germline V gene lookup returns CDR1 GTSNPN and CDR2 SVGIG (reference sequence). V was pared by 3 bases and J by 0 bases, with 4 bases of the junction left unmatched. The CDR3 sequence is 14 residues long. CDR3 coding DNA: TGTGCCTGGAGCTGGACAGGGAGCTCCTACGAGCAGTACTTC. It is translated as CAWSWTGSSYEQYF.

The table lists this clone with a few counts. The genes are TRBV28 and TRBJ1-3; the D gene is possibly TRBD1 (5 bases). Germline CDR1 reads MDHEN; CDR2 reads SYDVKM. Trimming pared 2 bases from V and 1 base from J, leaving 9 bases between. This CDR3 is 15 amino acids long. CDR3 bases: TGTGCCAGCAGTTTAGGGCAGGGTTCTGGAAACACCATATATTTT. Translated, it gives CASSLGQGSGNTIYF.

The sample holds one count of this clone. The CDR3 DNA reads TGTGCCAGCAGCCCGCCGGGAGGGGAGAACACTGAAGCTTTCTTT. Amino acid sequence: CASSPPGGENTEAFF. The genes are TRBV7-9 and TRBJ1-1; D might be TRBD1 (5 bases). The CDR3 sequence is 15 residues long. Germline loops: CDR1 SEHNR, CDR2 FQNEAQ (reference sequence). V was clipped by 5 bases and J by 1 base, with 14 bases between them.

The chain couples TRBV30 to TRBJ2-3, with D unresolved. The CDR3 is made up of 13 amino acids. Per the germline V gene, CDR1 is GTSNPN and CDR2 is SVGIG (reference sequence). V dropped 5 bases and J dropped 2 bases, with 11 bases sitting between them. For the CDR3, the DNA is TGTGCCTGGGCCGGGTCTAACACAGATACGCAGTATTTT. It encodes CAWAGSNTDTQYF.